This T cell receptor (beta chain) was profiled in a study of T cells in localized non-small cell lung cancer. Trimming took off 2 bases at V and 1 base at J, with 11 bases between the two ends. CDR3 size: 15 residues. Germline V CDR1 and CDR2: SGHVS, FQNEAQ. In regard to this clone: Its antigen is not known.

General study results and limits: Adjacent lung held a median approximately 50 of the top 100 tumor clones. Uninvolved adjacent lung showed the highest T cell clonality, exceeding tumor.

The assay was immunoSEQ multiplex PCR, and TCRdb's table has in-frame clones only and misses some. The repertoire holds over 25,000 clones, with more than 75% as singletons. The chain recombines TRBV7-8 with TRBJ1-1, with a tentative D call TRBD1 (6 bases). Sequencing was performed on peripheral blood, taken before any cancer treatment. The clonotype comes from a male donor at least 60 years old with stage II squamous cell lung carcinoma. Here the CDR3 reads CASSLRGITNTEAFF. CDR3 nucleotide sequence: TGTGCCAGCAGCTTAAGGGGGATTACGAACACTGAAGCTTTCTTT.